Shown below are 12 T cell receptor beta chains from a single sample sequenced in a study of chronic HIV infection and antiretroviral therapy. TCRdb reanalysed the 5' RACE reads using MiXCR and keeps one entry per CDR3 protein. Among more than 25,000 distinct CDR3 sequences listed, 7.5% to 10% were seen once. Input material: peripheral blood. The receptors were sampled from an adult who had HIV and had not received antiretroviral therapy, or was an uninfected healthy control (not recorded which).

The rearrangement uses TRBV29-1 and TRBJ2-3, with D perhaps matching TRBD1 (5 bases). This CDR3 has 14 amino acids. Germline-derived CDR1 and CDR2 are SQVTM and ANQGSEA. V lost 4 bases to trimming and J lost 1 base, with 12 bases between them. The CDR3 here is CSVAGAIRTDTQYF. CDR3 nucleotides: TGCAGCGTTGCTGGGGCGATTCGCACAGATACGCAGTATTTT.

This clonotype was observed many times. The chain is built from TRBV3-1 and TRBJ2-6; TRBD1 aligns across 7 bases. The CDR3 loop spans 18 amino acids. CDR1 and CDR2 (germline): LGHDT, YNNKEL (reference sequence). V lost 4 bases to trimming and J lost 0 bases; unmatched junction nucleotides: 9. The CDR3: CASSRLGTASSGANVLTF. For the CDR3, the DNA is TGTGCCAGCAGCCGACTTGGGACAGCGAGCTCTGGGGCCAACGTCCTGACTTTC.

The gene calls are TRBV5-1 and TRBJ2-3; 14 nucleotides agree with TRBD2. CDR1 is SGHRS and CDR2 is YFSETQ in the germline V gene. Trimming took 4 bases from V and 4 from J; bases not matched to a gene: 8. This CDR3 is 17 amino acids long. CDR3 in amino acids: CASSPSGLAGAADTQYF. As DNA, the CDR3 is TGCGCCAGCAGCCCCTCGGGACTAGCGGGAGCCGCAGATACGCAGTATTTT.

This clonotype has just a few counts. The chain uses TRBV25-1 and TRBJ2-3; 8 positions match TRBD1. J lost 4 bases, V lost 5 bases, and 11 bases had no gene match. CDR3 length: 16 residues. CDR1 is MGHDK and CDR2 is SYGVNS in the germline V gene. The CDR3 coding sequence is TGTGCCAGCAGTCCTCGACAGGGGCCCCGCGCAGATACGCAGTATTTT. Translating it yields CASSPRQGPRADTQYF.

This clonotype was seen at least ten times. The chain links TRBV20-1 to TRBJ2-7; D is uncertain. With 0 bases removed from V and 4 bases from J, the gap between germline ends came to 16 bases. Germline loops: CDR1 DFQATT, CDR2 SNEGSKA (reference sequence). The CDR3 length is 15 residues. CDR3 region: CSAREYPEGEYEQYF. CDR3 coding DNA: TGCAGTGCTAGAGAGTACCCTGAAGGCGAGTACGAGCAGTACTTC.

This clonotype was detected only a few times. The chain recombines TRBV6-2 or TRBV6-3 with TRBJ2-7; TRBD1 matches at 9 bases. Germline trimming cut 8 bases from V and 3 bases from J; bases unmatched to any gene: 11. This CDR3 contains 15 residues. Germline CDR1 is MNHEY and CDR2 is SVGEGT. The DNA of the CDR3 is TGTGCCAGCGAATTCTCCGGGACAGGGATCTACGAGCAGTACTTC. It yields the protein CASEFSGTGIYEQYF.

The chain employs TRBV2 and TRBJ1-6, with D unresolved. Deletions cut 2 bases from V and 3 bases from J, with 8 bases between. The CDR3 loop spans 15 amino acids. In germline, CDR1 is SNHLY, CDR2 FYNNEI. The CDR3 protein is CASSENSYYNSPLHF. The DNA for the CDR3 is TGTGCCAGCAGTGAAAACAGCTACTATAATTCACCCCTCCACTTT.

The chain joins TRBV2 to TRBJ1-2, with no clear D. From germline, CDR1 is SNHLY and CDR2 FYNNEI. V dropped 6 bases and J dropped 1 base, with 12 bases sitting between them. The CDR3 is 14 residues long. The CDR3 nucleotides are TGTGCCAGCAGGCCGGGAAAAGTTAACTATGGCTACACCTTC. Protein: CASRPGKVNYGYTF.

V and J are TRBV29-1 and TRBJ1-2, with 9 bases lining up with TRBD1. Germline CDR1 reads SQVTM; CDR2 reads ANQGSEA. The CDR3 contains 13 residues. J was trimmed by 5 bases and V by 6 bases; bases with no gene match: 7. CDR3: CSVGQGKEYGYTF. The CDR3 bases are TGCAGCGTAGGACAGGGGAAAGAGTATGGCTACACCTTC.

As to this clonotype: A junction end diverges from the germline sequence, so it may reflect a read error. The chain carries TRBV11-2 and TRBJ2-5, with 8 bases matching TRBD2. The CDR3 is 15 residues long. Germline V lookup: CDR1 SGHAT, CDR2 FQNNGV. The CDR3 DNA sequence: TGTGCCAGCAGCCGGGGGGGACTGGAGGGAGAGACCCGGTACTTC. The encoded protein is CASSRGGLEGETRYF.

The rearrangement links TRBV6-1 to TRBJ1-1; no definite D call. The V end was cut by 10 bases, the J end by 1 base, with 7 bases between. Per the germline V gene, CDR1 is MNHNS and CDR2 is SASEGT. This CDR3 region has 11 residues. CDR3: CATRSNTEAFF. DNA for the CDR3: TGTGCCACCCGATCGAACACTGAAGCTTTCTTT.

At least ten counts were recorded for this clonotype. The genes are TRBV27 and TRBJ2-7; D gene uncertain. This CDR3 contains 12 residues. Per germline, CDR1 MNHEY and CDR2 SMNVEV (reference sequence). V was trimmed by 5 bases and J by 4 bases, leaving 9 bases between them. The CDR3 reads CASSASGYEQYF. The CDR3 DNA reads as TGTGCCAGCAGTGCCTCTGGGTACGAGCAGTACTTC.